These T cell receptor beta chains were read from a single sample in a study of blood T cell repertoires in COVID-19. Generated by immunoSEQ multiplex PCR, the TCRdb table keeps only in-frame clones and is missing some. Here the sample spans roughly 140,000 clones, over 70% being singletons. Material for sequencing was peripheral blood. The receptors come from a woman aged 60-75 years with acute or convalescent COVID-19. CDR3s include the opening cysteine and the closing phenylalanine or tryptophan. The D gene is left open where the match is weak. Clone size, where shown, is once, few, many, or a class for clones that have expanded.

V gene: TRBV7-8
J gene: TRBJ2-7
D gene: .
clone size: .
CDR3 protein: CASSLYTYEQYF
CDR3 DNA: TGTGCCAGCAGCTTATACACCTACGAGCAGTACTTC

V gene: TRBV11-2
J gene: TRBJ1-3
D gene: .
clone size: few
CDR3 protein: CASSSPWTVSGNTIYF
CDR3 DNA: TGTGCCAGCAGCTCGCCCTGGACAGTATCTGGAAACACCATATATTTT

V gene: TRBV6-5
J gene: TRBJ2-7
D gene: TRBD2
clone size: .
CDR3 protein: CASSTVAGGPYEQYF
CDR3 DNA: TGTGCCAGCAGTACCGTAGCGGGAGGGCCGTACGAGCAGTACTTC

V gene: TRBV2
J gene: TRBJ1-4
D gene: TRBD1
clone size: once
CDR3 protein: CAGRTGEKLFF
CDR3 DNA: TGTGCCGGTCGGACAGGGGAAAAACTGTTTTTT

V gene: TRBV25-1
J gene: TRBJ2-7
D gene: TRBD1
clone size: .
CDR3 protein: CASSDRGYPYEQYF
CDR3 DNA: TGTGCCAGCTCAGACAGGGGATACCCCTACGAGCAGTACTTC

V gene: TRBV6-1
J gene: TRBJ2-1
D gene: TRBD1
clone size: few
CDR3 protein: CASSDWTGEYEQFF
CDR3 DNA: TGTGCCAGCAGTGATTGGACAGGGGAATATGAGCAGTTCTTC

V gene: TRBV3-1/TRBV3-2
J gene: TRBJ1-6
D gene: TRBD1
clone size: many
CDR3 protein: CASSPSDRGLNSPLHF
CDR3 DNA: TGTGCCAGCAGCCCCTCGGACAGGGGTCTTAATTCACCCCTCCACTTT

V gene: TRBV5-6
J gene: TRBJ2-2
D gene: .
clone size: many
CDR3 protein: CASSQPRSGPYTGELFF
CDR3 DNA: TGTGCCAGCAGCCAGCCCAGGTCAGGGCCATACACCGGGGAGCTGTTTTTT

V gene: TRBV10-3
J gene: TRBJ1-4
D gene: .
clone size: .
CDR3 protein: CAISESKQHNEKLFF
CDR3 DNA: TGTGCCATCAGTGAGTCGAAACAGCATAATGAAAAACTGTTTTTT

V gene: TRBV27
J gene: TRBJ2-1
D gene: TRBD2
clone size: few
CDR3 protein: CASSPTGTIVSIIGEQFF
CDR3 DNA: TGTGCCAGCAGTCCCACCGGGACTATCGTGTCCATTATTGGTGAGCAGTTCTTC

V gene: TRBV3-1/TRBV3-2
J gene: TRBJ1-5
D gene: .
clone size: few
CDR3 protein: CASSRLYNQPQHF
CDR3 DNA: TGTGCCAGCAGCCGTCTCTATAATCAGCCCCAGCATTTT

V gene: TRBV28
J gene: TRBJ2-7
D gene: .
clone size: .
CDR3 protein: CASSFRGAEQYF
CDR3 DNA: TGTGCCAGCAGTTTCCGAGGTGCGGAGCAGTACTTC

V gene: TRBV5-1
J gene: TRBJ2-2
D gene: TRBD1
clone size: .
CDR3 protein: CASSLPGTGGTGELFF
CDR3 DNA: TGCGCCAGCAGCTTGCCCGGGACAGGGGGCACCGGGGAGCTGTTTTTT

V gene: TRBV3-1/TRBV3-2
J gene: TRBJ1-2
D gene: .
clone size: .
CDR3 protein: CAAWRGGGTNYGYTF
CDR3 DNA: TGTGCCGCCTGGCGCGGGGGAGGGACTAACTATGGCTACACCTTC

V gene: TRBV5-6
J gene: TRBJ1-2
D gene: .
clone size: .
CDR3 protein: CASSLSLDSSYGYTF
CDR3 DNA: TGTGCCAGCAGCTTGTCCCTGGACAGCTCCTATGGCTACACCTTC

V gene: TRBV5-1
J gene: TRBJ2-7
D gene: TRBD2
clone size: .
CDR3 protein: CASRGTSGSSGEQYF
CDR3 DNA: TGCGCCAGCAGGGGGACTAGCGGGAGCTCGGGCGAGCAGTACTTC

V gene: TRBV13
J gene: TRBJ2-7
D gene: .
clone size: .
CDR3 protein: CASSLLAVEQYF
CDR3 DNA: TGTGCCAGCAGCTTATTGGCCGTCGAGCAGTACTTC

V gene: TRBV10-2
J gene: TRBJ2-3
D gene: .
clone size: once
CDR3 protein: CASSEPGTQYF
CDR3 DNA: TGCGCCAGCAGTGAGCCGGGGACGCAGTATTTT